This T cell receptor beta chain was profiled in a study of cytomegalovirus exposure and HLA in healthy donors. The PCR employed 60 Vbeta primers together with 13 Jbeta primers. TCRdb keeps only in-frame clones here, not all; method: immunoSEQ multiplex PCR. The sample yields a few hundred thousand clones, 65% to 75% seen once. The material sequenced was PBMCs. This TCR was sampled from a woman aged 25 to 45 in good health and CMV-seronegative.

In nucleotides, the CDR3 is TGCAGCGTACCTTTACAGGGATCCACTGAAGCTTTCTTT. It is translated as CSVPLQGSTEAFF. The chain has TRBV29-1 and TRBJ1-1; TRBD1 is a possible D gene (6 bases). The germline V and J ends were trimmed by 6 bases and 4 bases, with 15 bases remaining between them. CDR1 is SQVTM and CDR2 is ANQGSEA in the germline V gene. The CDR3 totals 13 residues.